Listed here is a single T cell receptor (beta chain). In this sample, this clonotype turned up a few times. The antigen it recognizes is unknown. Per-base qualities were not stored, and no clone one base away is much larger. This record comes from a study of patients and donors after allogeneic stem cell transplantation (dated by TCRdb to the early 2020s). Receptor libraries were prepared by RT-PCR. Sequencer: NextSeq 550. TCRdb reran the public reads through fastp at Q25 and MiXCR, keeping productive beta chains. CDR3 protein duplicates are merged, each entry listing the most common genes and DNA. The sample contains hundreds of thousands of distinct CDR3 sequences, 16% of them found a single time. Of the sample, 7% to 7.5% is held by the ten largest clones. The CDR3 spans 15 residues, from the cysteine through the phenylalanine. Only the CDR3 part of the read is kept: 45 bases, read in frame from the first base. V sheds 4 bases and J sheds 5 bases, leaving 17 bases between their ends. CDR1 and CDR2 (SGHNT, YYREEE) derive from the germline V gene (reference sequence).

What was sequenced was blood, either unsorted or a sorted T cell fraction (not recorded which). The rearrangement combines TRBV5-4 with TRBJ2-3; possibly the D gene is TRBD2, per 7 matching bases. The sequence was obtained from a human donor who was either an allogeneic HSCT recipient or a stem cell or donor lymphocyte infusion donor (not recorded which). It is not recorded whose cells these are; they may come from a transplant donor. CDR3 protein: CASSLRGGVVDTQYF. The DNA reads TGTGCCAGCAGCCTAAGGGGGGGGGTTGTAGATACGCAGTATTTT.